This T cell receptor beta chain was observed in a study of OX40 agonist ivuxolimab in advanced cancers. CDR1 is MNHNS, CDR2 SASEGT, per germline. The CDR3 loop spans 15 amino acids. Trimming removed 7 bases at V and 5 bases at J, with 20 bases between. This table comes from immunoSEQ multiplex PCR, and its TCRdb copy is limited to in-frame clones, with some not included. The sample yields 90,000 to 100,000 clones, roughly 89% seen once. This TCR came from an adult with an advanced solid tumor such as melanoma, head and neck, liver or kidney cancer. The V call is TRBV6-1, the J call TRBJ2-5, with D perhaps given as TRBD1 or TRBD2 (6 bases each). Material: CD4+ or CD8+ T cells sorted from blood, obtained in a trial of the OX40 agonist ivuxolimab. This CDR3 is CASTGAGGAWETQYF. The CDR3 region has the DNA TGTGCCAGCACCGGGGCCGGGGGCGCATGGGAGACCCAGTACTTC.